Reported below is one T cell receptor beta chain. This record belongs to a study of CD8+ T cells in alopecia areata. RNA extraction and reverse transcription yielded cDNA as sequencing template. Generated by immunoSEQ multiplex PCR, the TCRdb table keeps only in-frame clones and is missing some. The sample shows over 150,000 clones, around 63% of them seen only once. The CDR3 runs 17 residues. Trimming at V came to 2 bases and at J to 0 bases, leaving 2 bases not matched to a gene. Germline CDR1 MNHEY, CDR2 SMNVEV (reference sequence). The chain links TRBV27 to TRBJ2-1; 12 positions match TRBD2. The TCR sequence derives from a human donor with alopecia areata. The sample was CD4+ T cells sorted from blood, taken at week 0. The CDR3 spells CASSLRGLAGSYNEQFF. DNA of the CDR3: TGTGCCAGCAGTTTAAGGGGACTAGCGGGCTCCTACAATGAGCAGTTCTTC.